The 26 T cell receptor beta chains presented below share a single source sample, sequenced in a study of T cell changes during pregnancy in multiple sclerosis (dated by TCRdb to about 2019). Libraries were made using the immunoSEQ multiplex PCR assay. Sourced from immuneACCESS, this table was stored by TCRdb with only in-frame sequences that have V and J called. A share of the clones is absent; for the studies checked, an unresolved V gene accounts for under half, and the remainder has no known explanation. The sample table holds 90,000 to 150,000 clones, of which under 95% were seen once. Approximately 6.2% of the sample lies in the top ten. The starting material was peripheral blood, obtained before pregnancy. Receptor source: a female donor with multiple sclerosis, enrolled in a pregnancy study.

This chain joins TRBV6-1 and TRBJ2-7, with D tentatively TRBD1 (7 bases). V lost 3 bases and J lost 3, with 15 bases in between. CDR3 length equals 15 residues. The germline V gene encodes CDR1 MNHNS and CDR2 SASEGT. CDR3 loop: CASSDAGQSNYEQYF. The CDR3 DNA is TGTGCCAGCAGTGATGCGGGACAGTCCAACTACGAGCAGTACTTC.

This chain uses TRBV5-6 with TRBJ2-7; 7 positions agree with TRBD2. The length of the CDR3 is 15 residues. Germline assignment: CDR1 SGHDT and CDR2 YYEEEE. Trimming at V came to 1 base and at J to 3 bases, leaving 7 bases not matched to a gene. In DNA, the CDR3 is TGTGCCAGCAGCTTGAGCCCAGCGGGAAGCTACGAGCAGTACTTC. This encodes CASSLSPAGSYEQYF.

This clone was observed once. The genes are TRBV10-3 and TRBJ1-1; D remains ambiguous. Between the trimmed V and J ends, which lost 5 bases and 4 bases, there was a span of 26 bases. This CDR3 is built from 18 residues. The germline gives CDR1 ENHRY, CDR2 SYGVKD. The CDR3, as DNA: TGTGCCATCAGTTCAAACCTGAGACCGGGAAGTTTGGGCACTGAAGCTTTCTTT. Amino acids: CAISSNLRPGSLGTEAFF.

This rearrangement joins TRBV6-5 to TRBJ2-7; D gene uncertain. Trimming removed 0 bases at V and 3 bases at J, with 9 bases between. The CDR3 sequence is 14 residues long. The V gene's germline CDR1 is MNHEY and CDR2 SVGAGI. The CDR3 here is CASSYSKYSYEQYF. The CDR3 DNA sequence: TGTGCCAGCAGTTACTCGAAGTACAGCTACGAGCAGTACTTC.

This clone was recorded only once. J is TRBJ2-3 and V is TRBV28; the match to TRBD2 covers 10 bases. Germline values: CDR1 MDHEN, CDR2 SYDVKM. This CDR3 contains 15 residues. Trimming removed 5 bases from V and 2 bases from J; junction bases left unmatched: 4. The CDR3: CASSGLAEATDTQYF. The DNA for the CDR3 is TGTGCCAGCAGTGGACTAGCGGAGGCCACAGATACGCAGTATTTT.

This clone was seen only a few times. The chain uses TRBV18 and TRBJ1-1; the D is unclear. CDR1 is KGHSH and CDR2 is LQKENI in the germline V gene. V gave up 3 bases and J gave up 0 bases, with 5 bases separating them. The CDR3 spans 13 residues. This CDR3 is CASSPGVNTEAFF. The CDR3 nucleotides read TGTGCCAGCTCACCGGGAGTGAACACTGAAGCTTTCTTT.

The V call is TRBV30, the J call TRBJ1-2; D gene ambiguous. With 1 base removed from V and 8 bases from J, the gap between germline ends came to 11 bases. This CDR3 spans 12 amino acids. Germline V gene lookup returns CDR1 GTSNPN and CDR2 SVGIG (reference sequence). CDR3: CAWSANTGGYTF. The CDR3 DNA is TGTGCCTGGAGTGCCAACACGGGGGGCTACACCTTC.

This sequence joins TRBV19 and TRBJ1-1; D is possibly TRBD1 (5 bases). CDR3 size: 13 residues. V lost 8 bases and J lost 1, with 11 bases in between. CDR1 is LNHDA, CDR2 SQIVND, per germline (reference sequence). The CDR3 DNA is TGTGCCAGTCTCAGGGTTCCGAACACTGAAGCTTTCTTT. Translation gives CASLRVPNTEAFF. Using reference TRBV19 and TRBJ1-1 for the parts outside the CDR3, the full variable domain is DGGITQSPKYLFRKEGQNVTLSCEQNLNHDAMYWYRQDPGQGLRLIYYSQIVNDFQKGDIAEGYSVSREKKESFPLTVTSAQKNPTAFYLCASLRVPNTEAFFGQGTRLTVV.

The V gene is TRBV15, the J gene TRBJ2-7; D unclear. The CDR3 totals 13 residues. Trimming cost V 0 bases and J 1 base, with 4 bases left between them. The germline CDR1 and CDR2 sequences are LNHNV and YYDKDF (reference sequence). The CDR3 DNA follows: TGTGCCACCAGCAGAGATCAATCCTACGAGCAGTACTTC. Residues: CATSRDQSYEQYF.

The V call is TRBV27, the J call TRBJ1-3, with D hard to call. The CDR3 is made up of 14 amino acids. Germline-derived CDR1 and CDR2 are MNHEY and SMNVEV (reference sequence). V lost 2 bases and J lost 0, with 5 bases in between. Written as DNA, the CDR3 is TGTGCCAGCAGTTTAGGAGTCTCTGGAAACACCATATATTTT. Its protein product is CASSLGVSGNTIYF.

This clone was picked up one time. DNA for the CDR3: TGTGCCAGCAGCTTGTCCGGGGGAAGCAATGAGCAGTTCTTC. Protein sequence: CASSLSGGSNEQFF. V gene TRBV11-2 combines with J gene TRBJ2-1; perhaps TRBD2 as D (6 bases). There are 14 residues in the CDR3. From germline, CDR1 is SGHAT and CDR2 FQNNGV. V was shortened by 3 bases and J by 6 bases, with 12 bases between the two germline ends.

This chain links TRBV2 with TRBJ1-4, with TRBD1 identical over 8 bases. The germline gives CDR1 SNHLY, CDR2 FYNNEI. The CDR3 has 16 amino acids. V trimming: 2 bases; J trimming: 5 bases; junction bases outside the gene matches: 7. The CDR3 DNA reads TGTGCCAGCAGTGAAAAGGCAGGGGGCTCAAATGAAAAACTGTTTTTT. Amino acid sequence: CASSEKAGGSNEKLFF.

This sequence joins TRBV5-1 and TRBJ1-4, with 9 bases identical to TRBD1. V shed 4 bases, J shed 8 bases, and the junction held 6 bases outside the gene matches. The CDR3 is made up of 14 amino acids. From germline, CDR1 is SGHRS and CDR2 YFSETQ. This CDR3 reads CASSIETGGEKLFF. The CDR3 region has the DNA TGCGCCAGCAGCATAGAGACAGGGGGAGAAAAACTGTTTTTT. Full variable domain (remainder filled in from reference TRBV5-1 and TRBJ1-4): KAGVTQTPRYLIKTRGQQVTLSCSPISGHRSVSWYQQTPGQGLQFLFEYFSETQRNKGNFPGRFSGRQFSNSRSEMNVSTLELGDSALYLCASSIETGGEKLFFGSGTQLSVL.

In this sample, this clone turned up once. The chain joins TRBV11-2 to TRBJ2-5; 13 bases are a match to TRBD2. V trimming: 5 bases; J trimming: 4 bases; junction bases outside the gene matches: 7. The CDR3 totals 16 residues. The germline gives CDR1 SGHAT, CDR2 FQNNGV. Here the CDR3 DNA reads TGTGCCAGCAGCGCCGGGACTAGCGGGACTACAGAGACCCAGTACTTC. Its protein product is CASSAGTSGTTETQYF.

V and J are TRBV10-2 and TRBJ2-3, with a tentative D call TRBD2 (5 bases). CDR1 WSHSY and CDR2 SAAADI come from the germline V gene. This CDR3 contains 15 residues. The V and J ends lost 3 bases and 3 bases respectively, with 13 bases between them. The CDR3 DNA sequence: TGCGCCAGCAGTGAATTACTAGTGGGTACAGATACGCAGTATTTT. Protein product: CASSELLVGTDTQYF.

This clone was found once. The chain links TRBV11-1 to TRBJ2-3; weak D call: TRBD2 (6 bases). This CDR3 has 17 amino acids. Germline CDR1 reads SGHAT; CDR2 reads FQDESV (reference sequence). The V end lost 2 bases, the J end lost 0 bases, and 15 bases lay between the germline ends. CDR3 amino acids: CASSLTAGTTSTDTQYF. In DNA, the CDR3 is TGTGCCAGCAGCTTAACGGCGGGGACGACTAGCACAGATACGCAGTATTTT.

The chain employs TRBV30 and TRBJ1-2; no definite D call. Germline V gene sequence: CDR1 GTSNPN, CDR2 SVGIG (reference sequence). The length of the CDR3 is 12 residues. V lost 4 bases and J lost 4, with 10 bases in between. DNA of the CDR3: TGTGCCTGGAATAGCGGAACCTATGGCTACACCTTC. It codes for CAWNSGTYGYTF.

This chain's CDR3 is CASSELTVQETQYF. The CDR3 DNA is TGTGCCAGCAGTGAGTTAACAGTCCAAGAGACCCAGTACTTC. The chain couples TRBV2 to TRBJ2-5; D not resolved. Trimming removed 3 bases from V and 1 base from J, with 9 bases in between. The germline V gene has CDR1 SNHLY and CDR2 FYNNEI. CDR3 size: 14 residues.

V usage is TRBV6-1 and J usage is TRBJ1-5; 7 nucleotides match TRBD1. This CDR3 has 15 residues. CDR1 and CDR2 from the germline V gene are MNHNS and SASEGT. The ends lost 6 bases at V and 0 bases at J; junction bases unmatched: 5. This CDR3 is CASRGGQVSNQPQHF. The CDR3 DNA reads as TGTGCCAGCAGGGGAGGACAGGTTAGCAATCAGCCCCAGCATTTT.

With respect to this clone: The sample has other DNA sequences that encode this CDR3 too. The chain joins TRBV5-1 to TRBJ1-1; D unresolved. This CDR3 comprises 14 residues. The V and J ends lost 4 bases and 0 bases respectively, with 10 bases between them. Germline CDR1 is SGHRS and CDR2 is YFSETQ. The CDR3 bases are TGCGCCAGCAGCCCTGACACTTTGAACACTGAAGCTTTCTTT. Translating gives CASSPDTLNTEAFF. The entire variable domain, with the rest obtained from reference TRBV5-1 and TRBJ1-1, is as follows: KAGVTQTPRYLIKTRGQQVTLSCSPISGHRSVSWYQQTPGQGLQFLFEYFSETQRNKGNFPGRFSGRQFSNSRSEMNVSTLELGDSALYLCASSPDTLNTEAFFGQGTRLTVV.

The chain couples TRBV6-1 to TRBJ2-4; D unclear. CDR3 length equals 17 residues. The germline V gene encodes CDR1 MNHNS and CDR2 SASEGT. The V gene lost 2 bases and the J gene lost 0 bases, with 14 bases spanning the gap. In nucleotides, the CDR3 is TGTGCCAGCAGTGAAACGAGTGGTCGTTCAGCCAAAAACATTCAGTACTTC. Residues: CASSETSGRSAKNIQYF.

The V call is TRBV30, the J call TRBJ2-3, with D unresolved. The germline gives CDR1 GTSNPN, CDR2 SVGIG (reference sequence). The CDR3 sequence is 14 residues long. V was pared by 5 bases and J by 3 bases, with 15 bases between. The CDR3 reads CAWSINSATDTQYF. The CDR3, as DNA: TGTGCCTGGTCTATAAACAGTGCAACAGATACGCAGTATTTT.

This clone came up once. This chain uses TRBV5-4 with TRBJ2-3; TRBD2 is a possible D gene (6 bases). This CDR3 comprises 15 residues. Germline V gives CDR1 SGHNT, CDR2 YYREEE (reference sequence). Trimming shortened V by 0 bases and J by 1 base, and 9 bases separated the two germline ends. DNA for the CDR3: TGTGCCAGCAGCTTGGACGGGGGAGGCACAGATACGCAGTATTTT. Protein sequence: CASSLDGGGTDTQYF.

This sequence joins TRBV6-5 and TRBJ1-5; D ambiguous. This CDR3 is 15 amino acids long. Trimming stripped 0 bases from V and 0 bases from J, with 6 bases between. Germline CDR1 and CDR2: MNHEY and SVGAGI. The CDR3, as DNA: TGTGCCAGCAGTTACTCGGCGGGTAGCAATCAGCCCCAGCATTTT. It encodes CASSYSAGSNQPQHF.

The chain couples TRBV2 to TRBJ2-3; TRBD1 is a possible D gene (6 bases). The CDR3 runs 16 residues. Trimming cost V 5 bases and J 4 bases, with 19 bases left between them. Germline CDR1 SNHLY, CDR2 FYNNEI. CDR3 residues: CASSPQTGLGSDTQYF. In nucleotides, the CDR3 is TGTGCCAGCAGTCCCCAGACAGGATTAGGGTCAGATACGCAGTATTTT. The full variable domain, with the rest looked up from reference TRBV2 and TRBJ2-3, is EPEVTQTPSHQVTQMGQEVILRCVPISNHLYFYWYRQILGQKVEFLVSFYNNEISEKSEIFDDQFSVERPDGSNFTLKIRSTKLEDSAMYFCASSPQTGLGSDTQYFGPGTRLTVL.

This sequence joins TRBV6-1 and TRBJ2-3; the D gene is possibly TRBD2 (6 bases). V was clipped by 7 bases and J by 4 bases, with 18 bases between them. CDR3 length: 15 amino acids. Germline V CDR1 and CDR2: MNHNS, SASEGT. CDR3 nucleotide sequence: TGTGCCAGCACTCTGCGGGGTTATGCGTCAGATACGCAGTATTTT. Its translation is CASTLRGYASDTQYF.